A selection of T cell receptor beta chains follows, all from one sample in a study. Each CDR3 protein is one row after TCRdb ran MiXCR on the 5' RACE reads. Seen here are about 64,000 distinct CDR3 sequences, roughly 22% observed once, and the top ten hold about 3%. Sequencing was performed on memory CD4+ T cells sorted from a lymph node. The receptor source for this set is a female donor with breast cancer. CDR3s include the opening cysteine and the closing phenylalanine or tryptophan. The order of the fields is V gene, CDR3 protein.

>TRBV29-1
CSVRSGTTNTGELFF
>TRBV20-1
CGVGLSDYEQYF
>TRBV12-3/TRBV12-4
CASSSGQEETQYF
>TRBV20-1
CSAPSGSDSTDTQYF
>TRBV4-1
CASSQDILSGVRNGELFF
>TRBV5-5
CASSLGASYNEQFF
>TRBV27
CASSLFWQGLHTGELFF
>TRBV7-9
CASSPWTSGEETQYF
>TRBV7-6
CASSFGQDYGYTF
>TRBV28
CASGLNEKLFF
>TRBV28
CASSLRTGPYNEQFF
>TRBV6-2/TRBV6-3
CASRQQYGANVLTF
>TRBV6-1
CASSEVQGDEQYF
>TRBV7-9
CASSPRLGRGAGYNEQFF
>TRBV20-1
CSARWGTGLETQYF
>TRBV6-5
CASSPGGKSNQPQHF
>TRBV7-3
CASSYGTGAEAFF
>TRBV7-3
CASSLSGQGYNSPLHF
>TRBV4-2
CASSEATYGYTF
>TRBV7-9
CASSRTEPYEQYF
>TRBV3-1
CASTGDGANEKLFF
>TRBV12-3/TRBV12-4
CASSLGQGNTEAFF
>TRBV20-1
CSASDLGDIYGYTF
>TRBV7-9
CASSPRTSMGTEAFF
>TRBV7-8
CASSLARAGANVLTF
>TRBV3-1
CASSQGGMETQYF
>TRBV7-2
CASSLSPDSAQPQHF
>TRBV20-1
CSATTGVTETQYF
>TRBV4-2
CASSQEAGKRQPQHF
>TRBV5-1
CASRRGTDLNTEAFF
>TRBV7-2
CASSLAGSGSYEQYF
>TRBV20-1
CSARGTGLTDTQYF
>TRBV28
CASGGGGGRVLGNEQFF
>TRBV6-5
CASSYQPPTLRQETQYF
>TRBV6-6
CASSYSGPLDYGYTF
>TRBV15
CATSREGRFETQYF
>TRBV5-1
CASSLSLEETQYF